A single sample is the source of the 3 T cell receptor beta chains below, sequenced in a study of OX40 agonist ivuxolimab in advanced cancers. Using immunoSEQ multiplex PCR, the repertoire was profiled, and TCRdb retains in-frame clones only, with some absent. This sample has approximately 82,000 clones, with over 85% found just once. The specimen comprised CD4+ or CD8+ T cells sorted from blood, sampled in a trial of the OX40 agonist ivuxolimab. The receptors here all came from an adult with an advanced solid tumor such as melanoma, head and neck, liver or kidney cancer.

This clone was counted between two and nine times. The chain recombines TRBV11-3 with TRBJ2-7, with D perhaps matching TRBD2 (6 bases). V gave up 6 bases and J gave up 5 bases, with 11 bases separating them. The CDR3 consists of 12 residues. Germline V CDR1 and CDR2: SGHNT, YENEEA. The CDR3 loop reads CASRFREDEQYF. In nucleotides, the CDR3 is TGTGCCAGCAGGTTCAGGGAGGACGAGCAGTACTTC.

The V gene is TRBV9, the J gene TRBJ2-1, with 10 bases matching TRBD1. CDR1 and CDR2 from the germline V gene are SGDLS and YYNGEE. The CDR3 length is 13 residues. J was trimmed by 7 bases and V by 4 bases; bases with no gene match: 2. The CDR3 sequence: CASSRTGGNEQFF. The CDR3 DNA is TGTGCCAGCAGCAGGACAGGGGGAAATGAGCAGTTCTTC. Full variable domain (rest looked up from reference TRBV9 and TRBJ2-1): DSGVTQTPKHLITATGQRVTLRCSPRSGDLSVYWYQQSLDQGLQFLIQYYNGEERAKGNILERFSAQQFPDLHSELNLSSLELGDSALYFCASSRTGGNEQFFGPGTRLTVL.

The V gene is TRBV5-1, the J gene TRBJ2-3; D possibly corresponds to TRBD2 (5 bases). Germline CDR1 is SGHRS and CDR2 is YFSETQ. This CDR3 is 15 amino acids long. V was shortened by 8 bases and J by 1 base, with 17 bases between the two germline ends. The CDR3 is CASGVVEAGTDTQYF. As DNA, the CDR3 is TGCGCCAGTGGGGTGGTGGAGGCTGGCACAGATACGCAGTATTTT.